The 10 T cell receptor beta chains given below trace back to one sample, sequenced in a study of PD-L1 blockade in urothelial cancer (dated by TCRdb to the late 2010s). The library was made by the immunoSEQ multiplex PCR assay. TCRdb carries this immuneACCESS record with in-frame sequences only. Its versions omit some clonotypes, under half of them owing to an unresolved V gene in the studies checked, with the rest unexplained. The sample table shows around 100,000 clones, and about 89% are seen once. About 0.91% of the sample lies in the top ten. This specimen consisted of PBMCs, obtained around atezolizumab (anti-PD-L1) treatment. The receptors shown here come from a woman of 80 years or more with urothelial cancer.

The rearrangement joins TRBV27 to TRBJ1-5; the D gene is possibly TRBD1 (5 bases). Germline CDR1 reads MNHEY; CDR2 reads SMNVEV (reference sequence). V lost 0 bases and J 3 bases, leaving 9 bases between the germline ends. This CDR3 contains 15 residues. CDR3 coding DNA: TGTGCCAGCAGTTTATCTCGGGGGGACAATCAGCCCCAGCATTTT. Amino acids: CASSLSRGDNQPQHF.

The chain joins TRBV19 to TRBJ1-1; 10 bases fit TRBD1. The CDR3 has 16 amino acids. CDR1 and CDR2 from the germline V gene are LNHDA and SQIVND (reference sequence). V lost 3 bases to trimming and J lost 2 bases; unmatched junction nucleotides: 6. In nucleotides, the CDR3 is TGTGCCAGTAGTATGGGACAGGGGACCCCAAACACTGAAGCTTTCTTT. This translates into CASSMGQGTPNTEAFF.

The rearrangement uses TRBV27 and TRBJ2-2; D unclear. V was clipped by 4 bases and J by 4 bases, with 16 bases between them. Germline lookup yields CDR1 MNHEY and CDR2 SMNVEV (reference sequence). The CDR3 is 16 amino acids. The DNA of the CDR3 is TGTGCCAGCAGTTCCGCTAGTAGAGTTGTCACCGGGGAGCTGTTTTTT. Translated: CASSSASRVVTGELFF.

The chain couples TRBV6-5 to TRBJ2-5; D gene uncertain. Germline CDR1 MNHEY, CDR2 SVGAGI. The germline V and J ends were trimmed by 8 bases and 1 base, with 5 bases remaining between them. This CDR3 comprises 11 residues. CDR3 sequence reads: CASAVQETQYF. In DNA form, the CDR3 reads TGTGCCAGCGCGGTCCAAGAGACCCAGTACTTC.

The chain couples TRBV28 to TRBJ2-7; D may be TRBD2 (6 bases). V was clipped by 4 bases and J by 1 base, with 14 bases between them. The CDR3 totals 15 residues. Germline V gene data show CDR1 as MDHEN and CDR2 as SYDVKM. In DNA form, the CDR3 reads TGTGCCAGCAGTTCCTTCCGGGAGCCTTCCTACGAGCAGTACTTC. The encoded protein is CASSSFREPSYEQYF. The whole variable domain, remainder taken from reference TRBV28 and TRBJ2-7, is DVKVTQSSRYLVKRTGEKVFLECVQDMDHENMFWYRQDPGLGLRLIYFSYDVKMKEKGDIPEGYSVSREKKERFSLILESASTNQTSMYLCASSSFREPSYEQYFGPGTRLTVT.

The chain recombines TRBV10-3 with TRBJ2-5, with D unresolved. Between the trimmed V and J ends, which lost 7 bases and 5 bases, there was a span of 14 bases. Per germline, CDR1 ENHRY and CDR2 SYGVKD. CDR3 length: 13 amino acids. The CDR3 sequence: CAIKNPRRETQYF. For the CDR3, the DNA is TGTGCCATCAAAAACCCTAGGCGGGAGACCCAGTACTTC.

Written as DNA, the CDR3 is TGTGCCACCAGCAGAGATATGGGGGGATCCTACGAGCAGTACTTC. Amino acids: CATSRDMGGSYEQYF. This chain joins TRBV15 and TRBJ2-7, with D perhaps TRBD2 (6 bases). V was trimmed by 0 bases and J by 1 base, leaving 10 bases between them. Germline V gene data show CDR1 as LNHNV and CDR2 as YYDKDF (reference sequence). This CDR3 spans 15 amino acids.

The gene calls are TRBV11-3 and TRBJ2-7, with TRBD1 identical over 10 bases. V gave up 3 bases and J gave up 7 bases; unmatched junction bases: 3. The CDR3 has 13 amino acids. The germline gives CDR1 SGHNT, CDR2 YENEEA. DNA for the CDR3: TGTGCCAGCAGCTTCGGACAGGGGGGGGAGCAGTACTTC. Translating gives CASSFGQGGEQYF.

This chain uses TRBV2 with TRBJ1-1; a possible D gene is TRBD1 (6 bases). The CDR3 contains 17 residues. V lost 5 bases and J lost 2, with 21 bases in between. Germline values: CDR1 SNHLY, CDR2 FYNNEI. This CDR3 reads CASSTIRGGLSNTEAFF. The CDR3 DNA is TGTGCCAGCAGTACAATTAGGGGGGGGTTGAGTAACACTGAAGCTTTCTTT. Based on the CDR3 plus reference TRBV2 and TRBJ1-1, the full variable domain is EPEVTQTPSHQVTQMGQEVILRCVPISNHLYFYWYRQILGQKVEFLVSFYNNEISEKSEIFDDQFSVERPDGSNFTLKIRSTKLEDSAMYFCASSTIRGGLSNTEAFFGQGTRLTVV.

The genes are TRBV11-3 and TRBJ1-1; 9 bases are shared with TRBD1. With 3 bases clipped from V and 5 bases from J, the junction kept 7 bases outside the gene matches. Germline V gene data show CDR1 as SGHNT and CDR2 as YENEEA. The CDR3 runs to 15 residues. The CDR3 reads CASSLGDREGTEAFF. In nucleotides, the CDR3 is TGTGCCAGCAGCTTGGGGGACAGGGAAGGGACTGAAGCTTTCTTT.